This T cell receptor (beta chain) was identified in a study of regulatory T cells in long-lasting Graves disease (dated by TCRdb to the early 2020s). Background for the entire study: To count as having persistent Graves' disease, a patient had to have received antithyroid drug treatment for over 5 years with TSH receptor autoantibodies remaining persistently positive. On average, persistent Graves' disease patients in the clinical cohort had been on antithyroid drugs for approximately ten years. The study was registered as a clinical trial and conducted in China. This study used TCR sequencing and RNA sequencing of peripheral blood to compare persistent Graves' disease patients against newly diagnosed Graves' disease patients. A total of around 35 samples underwent TCR sequencing: some 13 from persistent and about 20 from newly diagnosed Graves' disease patients.

The sample's time point, from its label and the paper: persistent/refractory GD, antithyroid drugs over 5 years with positive TRAb. For both TCR sequencing and RNA sequencing, RNA was extracted from PBMCs using TRIzol. The diagnosis of Graves' disease followed American Thyroid Association guidelines. Patients for the study were recruited at an endocrinology department in Xi'an, China. Each patient gave around 9 milliliters of peripheral blood, collected in an EDTA anticoagulant tube. Ficoll Paque Plus density gradient separation was used to isolate PBMCs, and no additional T cell sorting was done. RNA quality was checked with an Agilent 2100 Bioanalyzer and agarose gel, and concentration with a NanoDrop 2000. The investigation overall reported the following: Compared with newly diagnosed patients, persistent Graves' disease patients had lower TCR Shannon entropy and fewer highly expanded clones, which suggests clonal expansion. Preferential use of TRBV28, TRBJ1-2 and TRBJ2-5 was observed in persistent disease, whereas TRBV20-1 and TRBJ2-1 were favored in newly diagnosed disease. A larger number of public clonotypes was shared among persistent patients (approximately 3,000) than among newly diagnosed patients (about 990). Because the primary lesion, thyroid tissue, could not be accessed, the study looked at peripheral blood alone. Only the TCR beta chain was sequenced and analyzed. The small sample size was acknowledged by the authors as a limitation that may reduce accuracy.

The library relied on multiplex PCR. The data were produced on an Illumina HiSeq 4000. iRepertoire HTBI primers and Arm-PCR amplification of CDR3 regions were used to construct TCR beta libraries. Before sequencing, the PCR products went through gel purification. Per the source publication's procedure: Across samples, 60 to 75 TRBV and 13 to 15 TRBJ segments were identified and used for gene usage analysis of CDR3 amino acid clonotypes. Filtered high-quality paired reads were merged into contigs using COPE and FqMerger. BLAST was used to align contigs to the IMGT TRBV, TRBD and TRBJ reference genes, and CDR3 was defined following IMGT. Any clonotype with a frequency above 0.1% was classified as a highly expanded clone. Shannon entropy served as the measure of repertoire diversity, while the Gini coefficient captured V-J evenness. Clonotypes shared by more than one individual were considered public. In-frame beta chains were kept once TCRdb had trimmed the public reads at Q25 with fastp and called clones with MiXCR. Identical CDR3 protein sequences are pooled into one entry, listed with their most common genes and DNA. The V and J calls here are based on TCRdb, not the publication. Present in this sample are 400,000 to 500,000 distinct CDR3 sequences, roughly 20% of which were seen just once. The ten top clones hold 7% to 9.5% of the sample.

From the cysteine up to the phenylalanine, the CDR3 has a length of 15 residues. CDR3 DNA is the only sequence kept; it has 45 bases, read in frame from the first base. The germline V gene supplies CDR1 SGHAT and CDR2 FQNNGV. The junction shows trimming of 1 base on V and 1 base on J, and the gene matches do not reach 1 base of it. Regarding this clonotype: Its target antigen remains unknown. The sample holds no much larger clone one base away, and base qualities are not on file.

Here the sequenced sample was peripheral blood mononuclear cells (PBMCs), taken when the disease was refractory, from a patient treated with antithyroid drugs. This receptor was obtained from a female donor with Graves disease. The rearrangement joined TRBV11-2 to TRBJ2-1, and 7 junction bases match TRBD2. The CDR3 in this case is CASSLGGLSYNEQFF. The nucleotide sequence reads as follows: TGTGCCAGCAGCTTAGGGGGACTATCCTACAATGAGCAGTTCTTC. Outside the CDR3, residues come from the reference TRBV11-2 and TRBJ2-1 proteins, so the full variable domain is: EAGVAQSPRYKIIEKRQSVAFWCNPISGHATLYWYQQILGQGPKLLIQFQNNGVVDDSQLPKDRFSAERLKGVDSTLKIQPAKLEDSAVYLCASSLGGLSYNEQFFGPGTRLTVL.